These 16 T cell receptor beta chains were all obtained from the same sample, sequenced in a study of blood T cell repertoires in COVID-19. The protocol was immunoSEQ multiplex PCR, while the TCRdb copy is restricted to in-frame clones and leaves out a portion. Among tens of thousands of clones listed, around 79% were seen once. Sequenced sample: peripheral blood. These receptors originate from a human donor in a cohort sampled during active COVID-19.

The CDR3, as DNA: TGTGCCAGCAGCCCTCCCGACGGGGGGTACCAAGAGACCCAGTACTTC. Translating gives CASSPPDGGYQETQYF. This chain joins TRBV7-9 and TRBJ2-5, with 7 bases fitting TRBD2. Germline CDR1 reads SEHNR; CDR2 reads FQNEAQ (reference sequence). Losses at the gene ends were 5 bases for V and 0 bases for J; bases not matched to a gene: 9. The length of the CDR3 is 16 residues. Full variable domain (missing parts from reference TRBV7-9 and TRBJ2-5): DTGVSQNPRHKITKRGQNVTFRCDPISEHNRLYWYRQTLGQGPEFLTYFQNEAQLEKSRLLSDRFSAERPKGSFSTLEIQRTEQGDSAMYLCASSPPDGGYQETQYFGPGTRLLVL.

The chain combines TRBV14 with TRBJ2-1, with a tentative D call TRBD2 (5 bases). V gave up 1 base and J gave up 9 bases, with 16 bases separating them. Germline values: CDR1 SGHDN, CDR2 FVKESK. The CDR3 extends over 15 amino acids. The CDR3 DNA sequence: TGTGCCAGCAGCCAAGGGGTTTCCATGGCGGGTGAGCAGTTCTTC. It translates to CASSQGVSMAGEQFF.

In this sample, this clone is medium-sized (0.01 to 0.1%). The CDR3 DNA sequence: TGTGCCAGCAGTTTCGGGATCAACAATGAGCAGTTCTTC. This gives the protein CASSFGINNEQFF. The chain couples TRBV6-2 or TRBV6-3 to TRBJ2-1; TRBD2 might be the D (5 bases). Deletions cut 4 bases from V and 5 bases from J, with 9 bases between. CDR1 is MNHEY and CDR2 is SVGEGT in the germline V gene. CDR3 length: 13 amino acids.

The rearrangement joins TRBV20-1 to TRBJ2-3; no firm D call. The CDR3 extends over 10 amino acids. Per the germline V gene, CDR1 is DFQATT and CDR2 is SNEGSKA (reference sequence). The V end was cut by 5 bases, the J end by 3 bases, with 3 bases between. CDR3 sequence reads: CSAQTDTQYF. The CDR3 region has the DNA TGCAGTGCTCAGACAGATACGCAGTATTTT.

The J gene is TRBJ1-3, the V gene TRBV3-1 (or the pseudogene TRBV3-2); D not resolved. The germline V and J ends were trimmed by 6 bases and 0 bases, with 12 bases remaining between them. CDR1 is LGHDT and CDR2 is YNNKEL in the germline V gene (reference sequence). The CDR3 is 15 residues long. CDR3 nucleotides: TGTGCCAGCAGTCGGACTCCCAACTCTGGAAACACCATATATTTT. Its protein is CASSRTPNSGNTIYF.

V gene TRBV14 combines with J gene TRBJ2-3, with D perhaps matching TRBD2 (5 bases). Between the trimmed V and J ends, which lost 0 bases and 6 bases, there was a span of 19 bases. Germline CDR1 and CDR2: SGHDN and FVKESK. The CDR3 loop spans 17 amino acids. As DNA, the CDR3 is TGTGCCAGCAGCCAAGATAAGAGGGCAGCCGGTAGGGATACGCAGTATTTT. It specifies CASSQDKRAAGRDTQYF.

The V and J genes are TRBV5-4 and TRBJ1-3, with D unresolved. Germline V gives CDR1 SGHNT, CDR2 YYREEE (reference sequence). V was trimmed by 4 bases and J by 5 bases, leaving 10 bases between them. The CDR3 has 13 amino acids. The chain's CDR3 is CASSEGYRNTIYF. The DNA for the CDR3 is TGTGCCAGCAGCGAGGGCTATAGAAACACCATATATTTT.

The CDR3 DNA reads as TGTGCCAGCAGTTTCAGGGGGACAGGGTTCCTTACCTTC. As protein: CASSFRGTGFLTF. The chain couples TRBV27 to TRBJ1-2; the match to TRBD1 covers 9 bases. V lost 3 bases and J lost 14; bases outside the gene matches: 10. Germline CDR1 MNHEY, CDR2 SMNVEV (reference sequence). The CDR3 has 13 amino acids.

CDR3 nucleotides: TGCGCCAGCAGGACCTCAGGGGGGACCTCCTACGAGCAGTACTTC. Residues: CASRTSGGTSYEQYF. The chain combines TRBV10-2 with TRBJ2-7, with D perhaps matching TRBD1 (7 bases). V dropped 6 bases and J dropped 0 bases, with 15 bases sitting between them. CDR3 length equals 15 residues. Germline V CDR1 and CDR2: WSHSY, SAAADI.

The V call is TRBV5-4, the J call TRBJ2-2; 7 bases map to TRBD1. Trimming removed 0 bases from V and 5 bases from J; junction bases left unmatched: 1. Germline V CDR1 and CDR2: SGHNT, YYREEE (reference sequence). The CDR3 loop spans 14 amino acids. CDR3 in amino acids: CASSLDRGTGELFF. The CDR3 DNA follows: TGTGCCAGCAGCTTGGACAGGGGAACCGGGGAGCTGTTTTTT.

The chain uses TRBV6-5 and TRBJ1-5; a possible D gene is TRBD1 (6 bases). Trimming removed 3 bases at V and 10 bases at J, with 16 bases between. Germline values: CDR1 MNHEY, CDR2 SVGAGI. There are 14 residues in the CDR3. The CDR3 spells CASSYSGVDGPQHF. CDR3 nucleotides: TGTGCCAGCAGTTATTCAGGGGTAGATGGTCCCCAGCATTTT.

The chain recombines TRBV19 with TRBJ1-1; no clear D gene. Germline assignment: CDR1 LNHDA and CDR2 SQIVND (reference sequence). This CDR3 has 13 amino acids. V dropped 10 bases and J dropped 5 bases, with 17 bases sitting between them. CDR3 region: CAISEGGVTEAFF. CDR3 in DNA: TGTGCCATCTCCGAGGGTGGGGTAACTGAAGCTTTCTTT.

This sequence joins TRBV19 and TRBJ1-2; the match to TRBD1 covers 7 bases. The J segment lost 3 bases and the V segment lost 10 bases, leaving 11 bases of the junction unmatched. The CDR3 has 14 amino acids. Looked up from germline, CDR1 is LNHDA and CDR2 is SQIVND (reference sequence). CDR3 region: CATRGYGTDYGYTF. DNA for the CDR3: TGTGCCACCCGGGGTTATGGGACAGACTATGGCTACACCTTC. Complete variable domain (other parts from reference TRBV19 and TRBJ1-2): DGGITQSPKYLFRKEGQNVTLSCEQNLNHDAMYWYRQDPGQGLRLIYYSQIVNDFQKGDIAEGYSVSREKKESFPLTVTSAQKNPTAFYLCATRGYGTDYGYTFGSGTRLTVV.

This chain connects TRBV6-5 to TRBJ2-5, with a weak D call TRBD1 (5 bases). CDR1 is MNHEY, CDR2 SVGAGI, per germline. V was trimmed by 5 bases and J by 1 base, leaving 11 bases between them. This CDR3 region has 14 residues. The CDR3, as DNA: TGTGCCAGCAGTACCAACAGGATCCAAGAGACCCAGTACTTC. This gives the protein CASSTNRIQETQYF.

This clone was seen a single time. The chain employs TRBV5-6 and TRBJ2-1; 7 bases line up with TRBD2. V lost 3 bases to trimming and J lost 1 base; unmatched junction nucleotides: 10. Germline V gives CDR1 SGHDT, CDR2 YYEEEE. The CDR3 consists of 17 residues. The CDR3: CASSSASGLFSYNEQFF. CDR3 nucleotide sequence: TGTGCCAGCAGCTCCGCTAGCGGCCTATTTTCCTACAATGAGCAGTTCTTC.

The V gene is TRBV15, the J gene TRBJ2-7; no clear D gene. Trimming shortened V by 0 bases and J by 4 bases, and 4 bases separated the two germline ends. Germline V CDR1 and CDR2: LNHNV, YYDKDF (reference sequence). There are 12 residues in the CDR3. The CDR3 DNA sequence: TGTGCCACCAGCAGAGACGGGTACGAGCAGTACGTC. Translation: CATSRDGYEQYV.